This TCR beta chain came from a study of shared clonotypes between healthy human individuals. Notes on the study in general: The sampled material consisted only of blood, and tissue repertoires are likely to differ.

Comments on this clone: Antigen specificity is unknown.

The study drew all its donors from Caucasian adults living in Nashville, Tennessee. Study processing details: Filtering differed since immunoSEQ provided only junctions, with no quality scores. Profiled with immunoSEQ multiplex PCR; TCRdb holds only in-frame clones, not every one. V, J and clone size derive from that table, while D and trimming were established from the DNA sequence. The data hold about 2 million clones, with 95% observed a single time. Germline V lookup: CDR1 MDHEN, CDR2 SYDVKM. Trimming pared 4 bases from V and 11 bases from J, leaving 24 bases between. The CDR3 covers 15 residues. Sequenced: naive CD4+ T cells sorted from blood. As to subset: CD45RA+ positively selected. The genes are TRBV28 and TRBJ2-7; possibly TRBD2 for D (6 bases). The receptor comes from a man aged 18-30 years in good health. Here the CDR3 DNA reads TGTGCCAGCAGTTCCCCGGGGACCGGGGGTAACGGGGAGTACTTC. It codes for CASSSPGTGGNGEYF.